This T cell receptor (beta chain) was captured in a study of cytomegalovirus exposure and HLA in healthy donors. PCR employed 60 Vbeta and 13 Jbeta primers. Profiling relied on immunoSEQ multiplex PCR, and the TCRdb table lists in-frame clones only, not all of them. The table records around 110,000 clones, around 70% of them present only once. CDR3 length: 15 residues. CDR1 is SGHDT, CDR2 YYEEEE, per germline. Unmatched junction bases numbered 10, after V lost 8 bases and J lost 0 bases. Sample: PBMCs. The chain has TRBV5-6 and TRBJ2-7, with 8 bases lining up with TRBD2. The clonotype comes from a boy aged 5 to 17 in good health and CMV-seronegative. In DNA, the CDR3 is TGTGCCAGTCAAGCGGGGGATGAGCGCTCCTACGAGCAGTACTTC. Translated, it gives CASQAGDERSYEQYF.